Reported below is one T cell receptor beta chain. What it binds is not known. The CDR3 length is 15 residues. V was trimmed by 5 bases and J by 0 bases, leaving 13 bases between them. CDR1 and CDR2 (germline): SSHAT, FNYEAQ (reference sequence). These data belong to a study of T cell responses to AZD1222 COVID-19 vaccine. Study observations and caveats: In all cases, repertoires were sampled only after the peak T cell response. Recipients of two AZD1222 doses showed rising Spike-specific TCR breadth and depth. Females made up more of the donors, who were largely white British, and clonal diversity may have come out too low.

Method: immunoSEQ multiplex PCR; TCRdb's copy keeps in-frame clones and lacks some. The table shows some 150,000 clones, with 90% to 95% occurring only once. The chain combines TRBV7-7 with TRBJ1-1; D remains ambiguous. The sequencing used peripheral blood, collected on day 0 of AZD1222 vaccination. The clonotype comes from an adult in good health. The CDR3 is CASSHLRALNTEAFF. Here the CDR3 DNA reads TGTGCCAGCAGCCACCTCCGGGCCCTGAACACTGAAGCTTTCTTT.